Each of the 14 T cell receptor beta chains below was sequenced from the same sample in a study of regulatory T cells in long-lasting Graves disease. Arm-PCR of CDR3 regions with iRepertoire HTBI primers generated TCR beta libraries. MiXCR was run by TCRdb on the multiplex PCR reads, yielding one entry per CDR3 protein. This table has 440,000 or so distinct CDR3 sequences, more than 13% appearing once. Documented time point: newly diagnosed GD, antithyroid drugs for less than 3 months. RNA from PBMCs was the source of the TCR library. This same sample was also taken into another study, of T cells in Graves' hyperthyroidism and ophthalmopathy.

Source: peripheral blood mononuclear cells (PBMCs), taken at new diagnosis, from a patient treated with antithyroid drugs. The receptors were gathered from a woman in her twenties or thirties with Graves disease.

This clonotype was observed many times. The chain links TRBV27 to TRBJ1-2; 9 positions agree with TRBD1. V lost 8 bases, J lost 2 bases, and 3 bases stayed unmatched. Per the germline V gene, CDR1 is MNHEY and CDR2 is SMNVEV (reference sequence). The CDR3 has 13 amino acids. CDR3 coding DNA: TGTGCCAGCGAAGGGACAGGGAACTATGGCTACACCTTC. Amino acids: CASEGTGNYGYTF.

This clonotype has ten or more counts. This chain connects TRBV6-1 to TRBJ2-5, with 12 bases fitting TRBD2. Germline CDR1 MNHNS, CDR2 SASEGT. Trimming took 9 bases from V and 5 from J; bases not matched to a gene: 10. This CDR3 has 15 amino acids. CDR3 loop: CASTLAGGPGETQYF. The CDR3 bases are TGTGCCAGTACCCTAGCGGGAGGGCCTGGGGAGACCCAGTACTTC.

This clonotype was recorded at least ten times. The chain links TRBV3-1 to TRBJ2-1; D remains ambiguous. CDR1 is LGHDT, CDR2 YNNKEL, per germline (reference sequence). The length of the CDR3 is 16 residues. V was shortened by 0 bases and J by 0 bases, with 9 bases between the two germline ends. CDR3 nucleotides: TGTGCCAGCAGCCAAGAGGGCTCATTCTCCTACAATGAGCAGTTCTTC. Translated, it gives CASSQEGSFSYNEQFF.

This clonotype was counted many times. CDR3 sequence: CAISEGPGGADEQFF. In nucleotides, the CDR3 is TGTGCCATCAGTGAGGGCCCTGGGGGGGCGGATGAGCAGTTCTTC. This chain links TRBV10-3 with TRBJ2-1; D is possibly TRBD2 (7 bases). Germline CDR1 reads ENHRY; CDR2 reads SYGVKD. The CDR3 is made up of 15 amino acids. V was trimmed by 2 bases and J by 8 bases, leaving 16 bases between them.

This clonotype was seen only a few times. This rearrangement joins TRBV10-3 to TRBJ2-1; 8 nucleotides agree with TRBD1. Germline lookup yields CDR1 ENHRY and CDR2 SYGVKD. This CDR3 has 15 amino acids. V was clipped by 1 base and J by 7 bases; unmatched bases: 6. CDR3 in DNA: TGTGCCATCAGTGAGTGGCAGGGGGCGAAGAATGAGCAGTTCTTC. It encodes CAISEWQGAKNEQFF.

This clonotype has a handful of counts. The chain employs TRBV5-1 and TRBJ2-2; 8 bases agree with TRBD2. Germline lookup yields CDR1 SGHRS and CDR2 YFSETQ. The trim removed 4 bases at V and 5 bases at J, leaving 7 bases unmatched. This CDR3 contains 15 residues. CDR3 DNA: TGCGCCAGCAGCCCGAGGTCGGGGGGGACCGGGGAGCTGTTTTTT. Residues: CASSPRSGGTGELFF.

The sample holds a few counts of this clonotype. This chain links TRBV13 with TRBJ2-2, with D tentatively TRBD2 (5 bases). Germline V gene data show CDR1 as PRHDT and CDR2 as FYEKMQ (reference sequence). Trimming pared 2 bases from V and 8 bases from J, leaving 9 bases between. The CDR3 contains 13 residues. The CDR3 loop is CASSLTGLGELFF. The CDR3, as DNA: TGTGCCAGCAGCTTAACGGGGTTAGGGGAGCTGTTTTTT.

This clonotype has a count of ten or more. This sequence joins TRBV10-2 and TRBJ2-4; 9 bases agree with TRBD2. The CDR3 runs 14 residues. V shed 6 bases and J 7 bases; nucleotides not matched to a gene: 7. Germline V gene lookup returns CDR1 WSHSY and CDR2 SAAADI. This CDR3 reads CASRPLAGWNIQYF. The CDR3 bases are TGCGCCAGCAGGCCCCTAGCGGGATGGAACATTCAGTACTTC.

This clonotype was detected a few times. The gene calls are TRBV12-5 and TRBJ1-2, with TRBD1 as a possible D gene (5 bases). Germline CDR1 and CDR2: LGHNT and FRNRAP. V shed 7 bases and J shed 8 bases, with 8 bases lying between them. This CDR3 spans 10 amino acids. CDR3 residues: CASEGQGYTF. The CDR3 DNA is TGTGCTAGTGAGGGGCAGGGCTACACCTTC.

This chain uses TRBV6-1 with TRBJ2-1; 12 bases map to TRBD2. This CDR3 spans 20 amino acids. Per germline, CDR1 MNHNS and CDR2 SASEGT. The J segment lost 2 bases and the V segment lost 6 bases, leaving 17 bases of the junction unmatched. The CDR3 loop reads CASRLRQALASGRAYNEQFF. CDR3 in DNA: TGTGCCAGCAGACTTAGACAGGCCCTCGCTAGCGGGAGGGCCTACAATGAGCAGTTCTTC.

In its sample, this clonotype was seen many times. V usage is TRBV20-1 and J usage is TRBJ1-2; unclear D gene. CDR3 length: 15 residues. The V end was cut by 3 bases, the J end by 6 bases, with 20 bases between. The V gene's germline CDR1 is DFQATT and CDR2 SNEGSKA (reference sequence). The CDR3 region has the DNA TGCAGTGCTAGTGTAGGGAGAGGGTGGAGGGATGGCTACACCTTC. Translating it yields CSASVGRGWRDGYTF.

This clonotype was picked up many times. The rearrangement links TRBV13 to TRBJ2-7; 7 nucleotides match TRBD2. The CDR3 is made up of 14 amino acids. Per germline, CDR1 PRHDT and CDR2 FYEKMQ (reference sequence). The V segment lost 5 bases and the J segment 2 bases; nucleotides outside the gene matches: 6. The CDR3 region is CASSPPSGTYEQYF. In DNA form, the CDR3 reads TGTGCCAGCAGCCCCCCCAGCGGGACCTACGAGCAGTACTTC.

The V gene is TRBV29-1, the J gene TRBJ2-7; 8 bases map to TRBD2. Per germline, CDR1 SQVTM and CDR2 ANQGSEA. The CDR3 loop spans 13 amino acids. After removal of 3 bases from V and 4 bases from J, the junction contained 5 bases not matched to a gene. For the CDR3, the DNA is TGCAGCGTTGAGGGGGCGGGGGGTTACGAGCAGTACTTC. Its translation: CSVEGAGGYEQYF.

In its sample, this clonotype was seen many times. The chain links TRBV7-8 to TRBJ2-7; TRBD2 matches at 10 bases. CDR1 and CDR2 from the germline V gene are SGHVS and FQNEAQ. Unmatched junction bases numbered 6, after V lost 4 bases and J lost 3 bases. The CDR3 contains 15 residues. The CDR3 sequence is CASSSGTSVYYEQYF. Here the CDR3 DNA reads TGTGCCAGCAGCTCCGGGACTAGCGTATACTACGAGCAGTACTTC.